This T cell receptor beta chain is from a study of OX40 agonist ivuxolimab in advanced cancers. TCRdb keeps only in-frame clones here, not all; method: immunoSEQ multiplex PCR. The sample holds 40,000 to 50,000 clones, 82% seen once. The germline gives CDR1 LNHDA, CDR2 SQIVND (reference sequence). CDR3 size: 13 residues. The ends were cut back, 5 bases at V and 4 bases at J, with 11 bases in the middle. This chain links TRBV19 with TRBJ1-2, with D possibly being TRBD1 (5 bases). Sequences were derived from CD4+ or CD8+ T cells sorted from blood, sampled in a trial of the OX40 agonist ivuxolimab. The clonotype comes from an adult with an advanced solid tumor such as melanoma, head and neck, liver or kidney cancer. The CDR3: CASSPTGGYGYTF. As DNA, the CDR3 is TGTGCCAGTAGTCCAACAGGTGGCTATGGCTACACCTTC.